One sample yielded the 29 T cell receptor beta chains listed below, sequenced in a study of cytotoxic CD8 clonotypes in ibrutinib-treated CLL. The protocol was immunoSEQ multiplex PCR, while the TCRdb copy is restricted to in-frame clones and leaves out a portion. The sample lists roughly 200,000 clones; roughly 65% were seen once. Source: PBMCs, taken after 12 months of ibrutinib treatment. The receptors originated from a human donor with chronic lymphocytic leukemia.

J is TRBJ2-6 and V is TRBV28; D is unresolved. The CDR3 length is 16 residues. Germline-derived CDR1 and CDR2 are MDHEN and SYDVKM. V gave up 6 bases and J gave up 0 bases, with 12 bases separating them. The CDR3 bases are TGTGCCAGCAGCACTGGACGTTCCTCTGGGGCCAACGTCCTGACTTTC. Translation gives CASSTGRSSGANVLTF.

This chain connects TRBV7-2 to TRBJ1-5; D unclear. CDR3 size: 16 residues. Germline lookup yields CDR1 SGHTA and CDR2 FQGNSA. V was pared by 1 base and J by 0 bases, with 10 bases between. The CDR3 loop is CASSLVGSPSNQPQHF. CDR3 coding DNA: TGTGCCAGCAGCTTAGTGGGGAGCCCTAGCAATCAGCCCCAGCATTTT.

The V gene is TRBV7-2, the J gene TRBJ2-1, with unresolved D. CDR1 and CDR2 from the germline V gene are SGHTA and FQGNSA. V was shortened by 1 base and J by 7 bases, with 5 bases between the two germline ends. CDR3 length: 12 residues. The CDR3: CASSLVGNEQFF. As DNA, the CDR3 is TGTGCCAGCAGCTTAGTCGGGAATGAGCAGTTCTTC.

The rearrangement joins TRBV11-2 to TRBJ2-2, with D possibly being TRBD1 or TRBD2 (5 bases each). The germline CDR1 and CDR2 sequences are SGHAT and FQNNGV. The CDR3 loop spans 14 amino acids. The V end lost 3 bases, the J end lost 6 bases, and 11 bases lay between the germline ends. Here the CDR3 DNA reads TGTGCCAGCAGCTTCTCCCCGGGGCCCGGGGAGCTGTTTTTT. It codes for CASSFSPGPGELFF.

J is TRBJ2-1 and V is TRBV10-1; 12 bases align to TRBD1. After removal of 6 bases from V and 6 bases from J, the junction contained 21 bases not matched to a gene. This CDR3 contains 20 residues. The germline CDR1 and CDR2 sequences are WNHNN and SYGVQD (reference sequence). This chain's CDR3 is CASSRSGGTGGLGGFNEQFF. CDR3 sequence (DNA): TGCGCCAGCAGCAGATCAGGTGGGACAGGGGGCCTAGGGGGCTTCAATGAGCAGTTCTTC.

V and J are TRBV19 and TRBJ1-5; no definite D call. Trimming left V 4 bases short and J 3 bases short, with 7 bases between. CDR1 is LNHDA and CDR2 is SQIVND in the germline V gene (reference sequence). This CDR3 comprises 13 residues. Here the CDR3 DNA reads TGTGCCAGTAGTAGGCAGCCCAATCAGCCCCAGCATTTT. Its protein product is CASSRQPNQPQHF. The variable domain in full, completed from reference TRBV19 and TRBJ1-5, reads DGGITQSPKYLFRKEGQNVTLSCEQNLNHDAMYWYRQDPGQGLRLIYYSQIVNDFQKGDIAEGYSVSREKKESFPLTVTSAQKNPTAFYLCASSRQPNQPQHFGDGTRLSIL.

V and J are TRBV5-1 and TRBJ1-2, with 7 bases that match TRBD1. CDR1 is SGHRS, CDR2 YFSETQ, per germline. CDR3 size: 13 residues. The ends lost 4 bases at V and 6 bases at J; junction bases unmatched: 6. CDR3 protein: CASSLSGTDGYTF. The CDR3 region has the DNA TGCGCCAGCAGCCTTTCCGGGACAGATGGCTACACCTTC.

The table lists this clone with many counts. The chain recombines TRBV27 with TRBJ1-1; D perhaps matches TRBD1 (5 bases). This CDR3 spans 15 amino acids. V was pared by 0 bases and J by 1 base, with 9 bases between. Germline V gene lookup returns CDR1 MNHEY and CDR2 SMNVEV (reference sequence). In DNA form, the CDR3 reads TGTGCCAGCAGTTTATCGGAGACAGCGAACACTGAAGCTTTCTTT. It translates to CASSLSETANTEAFF.

The chain recombines TRBV30 with TRBJ1-5; 7 bases are a match to TRBD1. Germline V gives CDR1 GTSNPN, CDR2 SVGIG (reference sequence). After removal of 5 bases from V and 6 bases from J, the junction contained 10 bases not matched to a gene. The CDR3 extends over 14 amino acids. CDR3 bases: TGTGCCTGGCGTCGACAGGGAAGCGGTCAGCCCCAGCATTTT. It is translated as CAWRRQGSGQPQHF.

This clone was observed a handful of times. This chain uses TRBV30 with TRBJ1-5, with D perhaps TRBD1 (5 bases). CDR3 length: 13 residues. V shed 0 bases and J shed 6 bases, with 9 bases lying between them. The germline V gene encodes CDR1 GTSNPN and CDR2 SVGIG (reference sequence). For the CDR3, the DNA is TGTGCCTGGAGTGTACAAGGGGTTCAGCCCCAGCATTTT. Translating gives CAWSVQGVQPQHF. Filled out from reference TRBV30 and TRBJ1-5, the complete variable domain reads SQTIHQWPATLVQPVGSPLSLECTVEGTSNPNLYWYRQAAGRGLQLLFYSVGIGQISSEVPQNLSASRPQDRQFILSSKKLLLSDSGFYLCAWSVQGVQPQHFGDGTRLSIL.

This chain joins TRBV7-9 and TRBJ2-4; D remains ambiguous. The CDR3 is 17 amino acids. Trimming left V 5 bases short and J 1 base short, with 18 bases between. Germline assignment: CDR1 SEHNR and CDR2 FQNEAQ (reference sequence). The CDR3 nucleotides read TGTGCCAGCAGCCCGCCCCCTCGGACCACGGCCAAAAACATTCAGTACTTC. This sequence encodes CASSPPPRTTAKNIQYF.

In its sample, this clone was seen once. The gene calls are TRBV2 and TRBJ2-2, with D unclear. This CDR3 comprises 15 residues. Germline CDR1 and CDR2: SNHLY and FYNNEI. The V and J ends lost 6 bases and 0 bases respectively, with 11 bases between them. The CDR3 region is CASRDRLANTGELFF. The CDR3 coding sequence is TGTGCCAGCAGAGATAGGTTGGCGAACACCGGGGAGCTGTTTTTT.

The chain recombines TRBV19 with TRBJ1-2, with unresolved D. The CDR3 loop spans 12 amino acids. V was clipped by 7 bases and J by 5 bases, with 11 bases between them. The germline CDR1 and CDR2 sequences are LNHDA and SQIVND (reference sequence). CDR3 residues: CASNDNQYGYTF. The CDR3 nucleotides read TGTGCCAGTAATGACAATCAATATGGCTACACCTTC.

V gene TRBV11-2 combines with J gene TRBJ2-1; maybe TRBD1 (5 bases). The CDR3 is 14 amino acids. Germline CDR1 is SGHAT and CDR2 is FQNNGV. Trimming left V 5 bases short and J 0 bases short, with 8 bases between. CDR3 sequence: CASSKQVSYNEQFF. The DNA for the CDR3 is TGTGCCAGCAGCAAACAGGTCTCCTACAATGAGCAGTTCTTC.

The CDR3 bases are TGTGCCAGCAGCTTATTACGGGGGCGCAACGAGCAGTACTTC. It is translated as CASSLLRGRNEQYF. The chain uses TRBV7-2 and TRBJ2-7, with D perhaps being TRBD1 or TRBD2 (6 bases each). The V gene lost 2 bases and the J gene lost 5 bases, with 13 bases spanning the gap. CDR1 is SGHTA and CDR2 is FQGNSA in the germline V gene. CDR3 length: 14 amino acids.

This clone was detected a few times. The genes are TRBV29-1 and TRBJ1-2; TRBD1 matches at 8 bases. The CDR3 contains 16 residues. V was pared by 7 bases and J by 0 bases, with 13 bases of the junction left unmatched. The germline CDR1 and CDR2 sequences are SQVTM and ANQGSEA. Here the CDR3 DNA reads TGCAGCGCTCCGGGCAGGGGGCCGGGAACTAACTATGGCTACACCTTC. Its protein is CSAPGRGPGTNYGYTF.

This clone was seen a few times. The rearrangement links TRBV28 to TRBJ2-3; D is undetermined. Germline loops: CDR1 MDHEN, CDR2 SYDVKM. This CDR3 contains 14 residues. V lost 6 bases, J lost 2 bases, and 12 bases lay in between. The CDR3 loop is CASSRIRNTDTQYF. CDR3 bases: TGTGCCAGCAGCCGAATACGAAACACAGATACGCAGTATTTT.

This clone occurred a few times. This chain links TRBV19 with TRBJ2-1; maybe TRBD2 (5 bases). The V end lost 7 bases, the J end lost 5 bases, and 15 bases lay between the germline ends. The CDR3 has 14 amino acids. The germline gives CDR1 LNHDA, CDR2 SQIVND (reference sequence). CDR3 DNA: TGTGCCAGTAAGGAGCAGGAGGTCCACAATGAGCAGTTCTTC. This gives the protein CASKEQEVHNEQFF.

This clone was observed a few times. The chain employs TRBV11-2 and TRBJ1-1; weak D call: TRBD1 (5 bases). V was trimmed by 6 bases and J by 7 bases, leaving 15 bases between them. The V gene's germline CDR1 is SGHAT and CDR2 FQNNGV. CDR3 length equals 13 residues. CDR3 sequence: CASSYGGQGEAFF. CDR3 bases: TGTGCCAGCAGTTATGGGGGTCAGGGTGAAGCTTTCTTT.

The gene calls are TRBV15 and TRBJ1-6; D uncertain. V was cut by 0 bases and J by 10 bases, with 10 bases left in between. Germline lookup yields CDR1 LNHNV and CDR2 YYDKDF (reference sequence). The length of the CDR3 is 14 residues. CDR3 sequence (DNA): TGTGCCACCAGCAGAGATCTGGGGAGCTCACCCCTCCACTTT. Protein: CATSRDLGSSPLHF.

The chain combines TRBV13 with TRBJ2-5; 9 bases fit TRBD2. CDR3 length: 16 residues. The V segment lost 2 bases and the J segment 1 base; nucleotides outside the gene matches: 5. Germline V gives CDR1 PRHDT, CDR2 FYEKMQ (reference sequence). This CDR3 is CASSLLAGGTQETQYF. In DNA, the CDR3 is TGTGCCAGCAGCTTACTGGCGGGGGGGACCCAAGAGACCCAGTACTTC.

This CDR3 reads CASSPGDRSNEKLFF. The CDR3 nucleotides are TGCGCCAGCAGCCCCGGAGACAGATCTAATGAAAAACTGTTTTTT. The V and J genes are TRBV5-1 and TRBJ1-4; maybe TRBD1 (5 bases). The germline V gene has CDR1 SGHRS and CDR2 YFSETQ. This CDR3 is built from 15 residues. Trimming left V 4 bases short and J 3 bases short, with 13 bases between.

The genes are TRBV4-3 and TRBJ1-5; D gene ambiguous. The CDR3 spans 15 residues. V lost 0 bases, J lost 0 bases, and 6 bases lay in between. CDR1 LGHNA and CDR2 YSLEER come from the germline V gene. The CDR3 DNA follows: TGCGCCAGCAGCCAAGAACTCCTTAGCAATCAGCCCCAGCATTTT. Translated: CASSQELLSNQPQHF.

This chain links TRBV4-3 with TRBJ2-7, with D unresolved. Trimming removed 2 bases at V and 3 bases at J, with 11 bases between. This CDR3 contains 14 residues. CDR1 is LGHNA, CDR2 YSLEER, per germline. CDR3 sequence reads: CASSQSQIGYEQYF. For the CDR3, the DNA is TGCGCCAGCAGCCAATCCCAAATCGGCTACGAGCAGTACTTC.

V usage is TRBV5-1 and J usage is TRBJ2-7, with D perhaps given as TRBD1 or TRBD2 (5 bases each). The germline V gene has CDR1 SGHRS and CDR2 YFSETQ. The CDR3 covers 13 residues. V was clipped by 0 bases and J by 12 bases, with 16 bases between them. The CDR3 reads CASSLEGGGEGYF. As DNA, the CDR3 is TGCGCCAGCAGCTTGGAAGGTGGGGGAGAGGGGTACTTC.

The chain links TRBV19 to TRBJ1-1, with unresolved D. Trimming left V 5 bases short and J 4 bases short, with 17 bases between. Per the germline V gene, CDR1 is LNHDA and CDR2 is SQIVND (reference sequence). CDR3 size: 15 residues. CDR3 amino acids: CASSPLTGRSTEAFF. CDR3 nucleotide sequence: TGTGCCAGTAGTCCCCTAACCGGGAGGAGCACTGAAGCTTTCTTT.

The chain couples TRBV29-1 to TRBJ1-1, with no clear D. The V and J ends lost 7 bases and 1 base respectively, with 13 bases between them. CDR1 is SQVTM and CDR2 is ANQGSEA in the germline V gene. The CDR3 extends over 13 amino acids. The CDR3 reads CSARENKNTEAFF. The CDR3 nucleotides read TGCAGCGCGAGGGAGAACAAGAACACTGAAGCTTTCTTT. Supplemented by reference TRBV29-1 and TRBJ1-1, the full variable domain reads SAVISQKPSRDICQRGTSLTIQCQVDSQVTMMFWYRQQPGQSLTLIATANQGSEATYESGFVIDKFPISRPNLTFSTLTVSNMSPEDSSIYLCSARENKNTEAFFGQGTRLTVV.

The chain couples TRBV5-6 to TRBJ1-2; D is undetermined. The germline gives CDR1 SGHDT, CDR2 YYEEEE. The CDR3 spans 14 residues. V gave up 2 bases and J gave up 7 bases, with 15 bases separating them. CDR3 DNA: TGTGCCAGCAGCTTTGAGCAGCCCTTTGGTGGCTACACCTTC. This sequence encodes CASSFEQPFGGYTF.

The rearrangement links TRBV19 to TRBJ1-2; D not certain. This CDR3 contains 13 residues. Germline assignment: CDR1 LNHDA and CDR2 SQIVND (reference sequence). V shed 5 bases and J shed 5 bases, with 12 bases lying between them. CDR3 amino acids: CASSPRQFYGYTF. Here the CDR3 DNA reads TGTGCCAGTAGTCCTCGTCAGTTTTATGGCTACACCTTC.